The 24 T cell receptor beta chains below come from one sample, sequenced in a study of blood T cell repertoires in COVID-19 (dated by TCRdb to about 2020). Library preparation employed the immunoSEQ multiplex PCR assay. Entries here come from immuneACCESS through TCRdb and include only in-frame sequences with V and J called. Some clones fail to appear in such tables; in the studies checked, an unresolved V gene covers under half of the shortfall, and the cause of the remainder is unknown. This sample is represented by 150,000 to 200,000 clones; approximately 91% of them were singletons. The ten largest clonotypes hold around 2.3% of the sample. The sequencing sample was made of peripheral blood. These receptors all stem from a man between 70 and 80 years old with active or convalescent COVID-19.

This sequence joins TRBV2 and TRBJ2-3, with no clear D. The CDR3 is 12 amino acids. Trimming pared 6 bases from V and 6 bases from J, leaving 10 bases between. CDR1 is SNHLY and CDR2 is FYNNEI in the germline V gene. The CDR3 coding sequence is TGTGCCAGCAGGAGGATCCCCGATACGCAGTATTTT. This translates into CASRRIPDTQYF.

This clone has just one count. The chain has TRBV7-9 and TRBJ1-1; 11 bases agree with TRBD1. CDR1 SEHNR and CDR2 FQNEAQ come from the germline V gene (reference sequence). The CDR3 totals 15 residues. J was trimmed by 5 bases and V by 3 bases; bases with no gene match: 5. The CDR3 is CASSLGDRGSTEAFF. CDR3 nucleotides: TGTGCCAGCAGCTTGGGGGACAGGGGGTCAACTGAAGCTTTCTTT.

A single count supports this clone. V gene TRBV28 combines with J gene TRBJ2-7; a possible D gene is TRBD2 (6 bases). Germline values: CDR1 MDHEN, CDR2 SYDVKM. This CDR3 is 15 amino acids long. Between the trimmed V and J ends, which lost 3 bases and 0 bases, there was a span of 12 bases. CDR3 loop: CASSFRDSFSYEQYF. CDR3 DNA: TGTGCCAGCAGTTTCCGGGACTCTTTCTCCTACGAGCAGTACTTC.

For the CDR3, the DNA is TGTGCCATCGGGGTAGCGGGGGGTGAGCAGTACTTC. The encoded protein is CAIGVAGGEQYF. The rearrangement uses TRBV5-4 and TRBJ2-7; 10 bases line up with TRBD2. Unmatched junction bases numbered 7, after V lost 9 bases and J lost 7 bases. The CDR3 loop spans 12 amino acids. CDR1 is SGHNT and CDR2 is YYREEE in the germline V gene (reference sequence).

The gene calls are TRBV16 and TRBJ1-6; 9 nucleotides match TRBD1. Germline V CDR1 and CDR2: KGHSY, FQNENV. This CDR3 has 16 residues. V shed 1 base, J shed 7 bases, and the junction held 5 bases outside the gene matches. The CDR3 DNA is TGTGCCAGCAGCCAATTAACAGGGGGCCTGAATTCACCCCTCCACTTT. Translation gives CASSQLTGGLNSPLHF.

V usage is TRBV28 and J usage is TRBJ1-4; D uncertain. The CDR3 has 12 amino acids. V gave up 5 bases and J gave up 6 bases, with 7 bases separating them. The germline CDR1 and CDR2 sequences are MDHEN and SYDVKM. The chain's CDR3 is CASSPSDEKLFF. In DNA, the CDR3 is TGTGCCAGCAGTCCCTCAGATGAAAAACTGTTTTTT.

The V and J genes are TRBV7-9 and TRBJ2-5, with TRBD2 as a possible D gene (6 bases). The germline V gene encodes CDR1 SEHNR and CDR2 FQNEAQ (reference sequence). This CDR3 region has 11 residues. V was trimmed by 10 bases and J by 4 bases, leaving 10 bases between them. This chain's CDR3 is CATLGGETQYF. Here the CDR3 DNA reads TGTGCCACCCTGGGGGGAGAGACCCAGTACTTC.

The gene calls are TRBV7-2 and TRBJ1-4, with TRBD1 identical over 8 bases. The germline CDR1 and CDR2 sequences are SGHTA and FQGNSA. The CDR3 is made up of 15 amino acids. The ends lost 5 bases at V and 4 bases at J; junction bases unmatched: 6. CDR3 residues: CASSNDRGNNEKLFF. CDR3 DNA: TGTGCCAGCAGCAACGACAGGGGCAATAATGAAAAACTGTTTTTT.

CDR3 sequence: CASSFRTGAIATNEKLFF. The CDR3 nucleotides are TGTGCCAGCAGCTTTAGGACAGGGGCAATCGCAACTAATGAAAAACTGTTTTTT. This rearrangement joins TRBV5-4 to TRBJ1-4; 9 nucleotides match TRBD1. The junction had 8 bases not matched to a gene; V was cut back by 2 bases and J by 0 bases. Germline-derived CDR1 and CDR2 are SGHNT and YYREEE (reference sequence). The CDR3 totals 18 residues. Combining the CDR3 with reference TRBV5-4 and TRBJ1-4 gives the whole variable domain ETGVTQSPTHLIKTRGQQVTLRCSSQSGHNTVSWYQQALGQGPQFIFQYYREEENGRGNFPPRFSGLQFPNYSSELNVNALELDDSALYLCASSFRTGAIATNEKLFFGSGTQLSVL.

This clone was observed once. The chain combines TRBV5-6 with TRBJ2-4, with 12 bases identical to TRBD2. The CDR3 covers 15 residues. Germline trimming cut 6 bases from V and 3 bases from J; bases unmatched to any gene: 4. Germline V lookup: CDR1 SGHDT, CDR2 YYEEEE. CDR3 in DNA: TGTGCCAGCACCAGACTAGCGGGGGACAAAAACATTCAGTACTTC. Encoded protein: CASTRLAGDKNIQYF. The full variable domain, rest sourced from reference TRBV5-6 and TRBJ2-4, is DAGVTQSPTHLIKTRGQQVTLRCSPKSGHDTVSWYQQALGQGPQFIFQYYEEEERQRGNFPDRFSGHQFPNYSSELNVNALLLGDSALYLCASTRLAGDKNIQYFGAGTRLSVL.

The V gene is TRBV6-2 or TRBV6-3, the J gene TRBJ1-6, with a weak D call TRBD1 (6 bases). The V end lost 6 bases, the J end lost 14 bases, and 17 bases lay between the germline ends. The CDR3 totals 13 residues. Germline V gene data show CDR1 as MNHEY and CDR2 as SVGEGT. CDR3 coding DNA: TGTGCCAGCAGCCCGGACAGCCCGGCAACCCTCCACTTT. Protein: CASSPDSPATLHF.

A single count supports this clone. The J gene is TRBJ2-1, the V gene TRBV27, with a possible D match to TRBD2 (6 bases). V gave up 0 bases and J gave up 3 bases, with 15 bases separating them. The germline V gene encodes CDR1 MNHEY and CDR2 SMNVEV (reference sequence). The CDR3 spans 17 residues. In nucleotides, the CDR3 is TGTGCCAGCAGTTTATCGAGTTGGGGAGGAATCTACAATGAGCAGTTCTTC. Translated: CASSLSSWGGIYNEQFF.

This clone has only a few counts. The chain combines TRBV5-6 with TRBJ2-7; D is undetermined. V was shortened by 2 bases and J by 5 bases, with 11 bases between the two germline ends. There are 13 residues in the CDR3. The germline V gene has CDR1 SGHDT and CDR2 YYEEEE. CDR3 residues: CASSFRFRDEQYF. CDR3 nucleotides: TGTGCCAGCAGCTTTCGGTTTAGAGACGAGCAGTACTTC.

V usage is TRBV11-2 and J usage is TRBJ1-2, with D unresolved. V lost 0 bases and J lost 6, with 14 bases in between. The CDR3 runs 15 residues. From germline, CDR1 is SGHAT and CDR2 FQNNGV. For the CDR3, the DNA is TGTGCCAGCAGCTTAGAGGTCAGAGGTATGGATGGCTACACCTTC. It specifies CASSLEVRGMDGYTF.

The chain uses TRBV7-2 and TRBJ2-7, with TRBD1 as a possible D gene (6 bases). V was pared by 0 bases and J by 0 bases, with 15 bases between. The CDR3 has 17 amino acids. Germline CDR1 reads SGHTA; CDR2 reads FQGNSA. Here the CDR3 DNA reads TGTGCCAGCAGCTTAGCCGTAGGGGGAAAGTTCTCCTACGAGCAGTACTTC. The encoded protein is CASSLAVGGKFSYEQYF.

V is TRBV5-8 and J is TRBJ1-4; TRBD1 agrees at 7 bases. This CDR3 is built from 12 residues. The germline V gene encodes CDR1 SGHTS and CDR2 YDEGEE. V lost 4 bases to trimming and J lost 14 bases; unmatched junction nucleotides: 8. CDR3 residues: CASSARTGVLFF. In nucleotides, the CDR3 is TGTGCCAGCAGCGCAAGAACAGGGGTCCTGTTTTTT.

The rearrangement uses TRBV5-1 and TRBJ2-7, with 7 bases fitting TRBD2. The CDR3 sequence is 13 residues long. Germline values: CDR1 SGHRS, CDR2 YFSETQ. The J segment lost 3 bases and the V segment lost 2 bases, leaving 2 bases of the junction unmatched. The CDR3 sequence: CASSLSGGYEQYF. The CDR3 nucleotides read TGCGCCAGCAGCTTATCGGGGGGCTACGAGCAGTACTTC.

The CDR3 DNA reads TGTGCCAGCAGCTTAGGTTCAGGGGAGGGAGAGACCCAGTACTTC. This gives the protein CASSLGSGEGETQYF. This chain connects TRBV7-9 to TRBJ2-5, with a weak D call TRBD2 (7 bases). CDR3 length: 15 residues. Germline V lookup: CDR1 SEHNR, CDR2 FQNEAQ (reference sequence). With 1 base removed from V and 4 bases from J, the gap between germline ends came to 13 bases. Complete variable domain (other parts from reference TRBV7-9 and TRBJ2-5): DTGVSQNPRHKITKRGQNVTFRCDPISEHNRLYWYRQTLGQGPEFLTYFQNEAQLEKSRLLSDRFSAERPKGSFSTLEIQRTEQGDSAMYLCASSLGSGEGETQYFGPGTRLLVL.

This chain connects TRBV5-1 to TRBJ2-1; 8 nucleotides line up with TRBD2. Germline assignment: CDR1 SGHRS and CDR2 YFSETQ. The CDR3 covers 16 residues. Trimming took 3 bases from V and 4 from J; bases not matched to a gene: 9. The CDR3 bases are TGCGCCAGCAGCTCCTCCGGGGGGGGGCTTTACAATGAGCAGTTCTTC. Translation: CASSSSGGGLYNEQFF.

The table lists this clone with a few counts. The chain uses TRBV5-4 and TRBJ2-7, with TRBD1 identical over 7 bases. Per germline, CDR1 SGHNT and CDR2 YYREEE (reference sequence). This CDR3 is 14 amino acids long. Trimming removed 4 bases from V and 1 base from J; junction bases left unmatched: 5. This CDR3 reads CASSPGQTSYEQYF. The DNA for the CDR3 is TGTGCCAGCAGCCCGGGACAGACTTCCTACGAGCAGTACTTC.

This chain links TRBV27 with TRBJ1-6, with TRBD1 matching over 8 bases. Trimming cost V 2 bases and J 7 bases; bases outside gene matches: 10. The CDR3 contains 17 residues. The germline CDR1 and CDR2 sequences are MNHEY and SMNVEV (reference sequence). The CDR3 DNA is TGTGCCAGCAGTTTAAGCTCCGGGACAGGAGGGAATTCACCCCTCCACTTT. Its translation: CASSLSSGTGGNSPLHF.

In its sample, this clone was seen once. The chain carries TRBV28 and TRBJ1-5; D unresolved. Germline values: CDR1 MDHEN, CDR2 SYDVKM. The germline V and J ends were trimmed by 9 bases and 3 bases, with 18 bases remaining between them. The CDR3 spans 15 residues. The CDR3 loop is CASLLSSVHNQPQHF. CDR3 nucleotide sequence: TGTGCCAGTCTCCTTAGTTCCGTTCACAATCAGCCCCAGCATTTT. Full variable domain (remainder filled in from reference TRBV28 and TRBJ1-5): DVKVTQSSRYLVKRTGEKVFLECVQDMDHENMFWYRQDPGLGLRLIYFSYDVKMKEKGDIPEGYSVSREKKERFSLILESASTNQTSMYLCASLLSSVHNQPQHFGDGTRLSIL.

The count of this clone is one. This chain links TRBV4-2 with TRBJ2-5, with D perhaps TRBD1 (6 bases). CDR3 length: 13 residues. V was pared by 6 bases and J by 4 bases, with 12 bases between. The V gene's germline CDR1 is LGHNA and CDR2 YNFKEQ. The CDR3, as DNA: TGTGCCAGCAGTTCCCAGGGGAGAGAGACCCAGTACTTC. Translating it yields CASSSQGRETQYF.

This clone was counted a single time. The chain carries TRBV7-9 and TRBJ2-5; D is ambiguous. The CDR3 consists of 14 residues. The germline V gene has CDR1 SEHNR and CDR2 FQNEAQ (reference sequence). The V end lost 3 bases, the J end lost 1 base, and 9 bases lay between the germline ends. The CDR3 region is CASSLWAPQETQYF. CDR3 bases: TGTGCCAGCAGCTTGTGGGCCCCCCAAGAGACCCAGTACTTC.